This T cell receptor (beta chain) was documented in a study of immune characterization of retroperitoneal liposarcoma. TCRdb redid the calling of the PCR reads with MiXCR, one entry per CDR3 protein. The table includes approximately 3,100 distinct CDR3 sequences, under 55% detected once. Trimming removed 2 bases from V and 11 bases from J, with 13 bases in between. Germline V lookup: CDR1 MNHEY, CDR2 SMNVEV (reference sequence). The CDR3 has 14 residues. This TCR derives from a male donor with retroperitoneal liposarcoma. Specimen: tumor tissue. The chain employs TRBV27 and TRBJ1-6; weak D call: TRBD1 (5 bases). CDR3 sequence: CASSLRGRRTPLHF. The CDR3 DNA is TGTGCCAGCAGTTTAAGGGGTCGTAGGACACCCCTCCACTTT.